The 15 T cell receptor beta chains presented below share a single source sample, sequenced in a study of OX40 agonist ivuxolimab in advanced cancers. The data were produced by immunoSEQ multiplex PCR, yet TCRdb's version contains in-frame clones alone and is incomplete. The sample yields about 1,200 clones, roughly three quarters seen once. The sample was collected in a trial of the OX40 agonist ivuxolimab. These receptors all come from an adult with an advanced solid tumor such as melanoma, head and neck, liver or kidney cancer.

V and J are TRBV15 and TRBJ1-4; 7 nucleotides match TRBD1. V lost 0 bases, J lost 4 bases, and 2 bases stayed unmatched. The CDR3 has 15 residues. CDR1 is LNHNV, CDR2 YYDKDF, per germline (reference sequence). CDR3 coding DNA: TGTGCCACCAGCAGAGATGGGGACAGTAATGAAAAACTGTTTTTT. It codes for CATSRDGDSNEKLFF.

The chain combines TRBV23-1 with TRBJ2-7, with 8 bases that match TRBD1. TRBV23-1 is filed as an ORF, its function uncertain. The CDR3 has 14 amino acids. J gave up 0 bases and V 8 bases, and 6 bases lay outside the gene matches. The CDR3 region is CASSPDRASYEQYF. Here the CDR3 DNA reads TGCGCCAGCTCCCCGGACAGGGCCTCCTACGAGCAGTACTTC.

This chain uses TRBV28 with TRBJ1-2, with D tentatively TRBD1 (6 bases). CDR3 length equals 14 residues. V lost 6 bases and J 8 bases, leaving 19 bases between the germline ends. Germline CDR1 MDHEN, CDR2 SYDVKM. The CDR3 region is CASSPNTGYRGYTF. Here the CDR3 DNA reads TGTGCCAGCAGCCCGAATACAGGGTATCGGGGCTACACCTTC.

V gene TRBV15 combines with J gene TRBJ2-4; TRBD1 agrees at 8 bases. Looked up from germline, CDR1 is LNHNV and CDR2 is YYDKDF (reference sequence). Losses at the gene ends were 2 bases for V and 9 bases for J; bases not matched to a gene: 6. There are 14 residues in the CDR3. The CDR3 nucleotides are TGTGCCACCAGCAGACCGCGACAGGGGCCCATTCAGTACTTC. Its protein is CATSRPRQGPIQYF.

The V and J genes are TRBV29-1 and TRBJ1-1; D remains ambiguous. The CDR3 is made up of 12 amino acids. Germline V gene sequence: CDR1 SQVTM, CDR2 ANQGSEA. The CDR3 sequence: CRGGGKNTEAFF. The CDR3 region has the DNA TGCAGAGGAGGTGGGAAGAACACTGAAGCTTTCTTT.

The CDR3 region is CASSLSFHRTEAFF. In DNA form, the CDR3 reads TGTGCCAGCAGCTTATCCTTCCATAGGACTGAAGCTTTCTTT. The chain is built from TRBV11-3 and TRBJ1-1; unclear D gene. Germline V gene data show CDR1 as SGHNT and CDR2 as YENEEA. The CDR3 extends over 14 amino acids. V dropped 2 bases and J dropped 5 bases, with 12 bases sitting between them.

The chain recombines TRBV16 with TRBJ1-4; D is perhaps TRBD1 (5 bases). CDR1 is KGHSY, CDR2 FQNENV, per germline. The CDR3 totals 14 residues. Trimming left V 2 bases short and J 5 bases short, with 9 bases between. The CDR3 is CASSQGRANEKLFF. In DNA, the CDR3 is TGTGCCAGCAGCCAAGGCAGGGCCAATGAAAAACTGTTTTTT.

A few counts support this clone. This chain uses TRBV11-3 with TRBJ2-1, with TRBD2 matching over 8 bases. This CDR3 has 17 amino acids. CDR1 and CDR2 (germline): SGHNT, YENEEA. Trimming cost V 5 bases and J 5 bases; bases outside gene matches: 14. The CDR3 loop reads CASSPLGRGGPDNEQFF. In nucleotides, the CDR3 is TGTGCCAGCAGCCCGCTCGGGAGGGGAGGGCCAGACAATGAGCAGTTCTTC. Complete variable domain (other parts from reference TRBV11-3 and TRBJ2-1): EAGVVQSPRYKIIEKKQPVAFWCNPISGHNTLYWYLQNLGQGPELLIRYENEEAVDDSQLPKDRFSAERLKGVDSTLKIQPAELGDSAVYLCASSPLGRGGPDNEQFFGPGTRLTVL.

In nucleotides, the CDR3 is TGTGCCAGCAGTTACCCCGGGGGATTTGGCGGCTACACCTTC. Translating gives CASSYPGGFGGYTF. V usage is TRBV6-8 and J usage is TRBJ1-2, with D perhaps matching TRBD1 (5 bases). Per germline, CDR1 MNHGY and CDR2 SAAAGT. CDR3 length equals 14 residues. Trimming took 2 bases from V and 8 from J, leaving 15 bases between them.

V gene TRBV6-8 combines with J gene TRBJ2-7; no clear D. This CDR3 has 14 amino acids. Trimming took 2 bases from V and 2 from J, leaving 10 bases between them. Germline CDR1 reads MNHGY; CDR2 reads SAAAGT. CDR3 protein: CASSYPVLTYEQYF. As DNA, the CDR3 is TGTGCCAGCAGTTACCCCGTCCTTACCTACGAGCAGTACTTC.

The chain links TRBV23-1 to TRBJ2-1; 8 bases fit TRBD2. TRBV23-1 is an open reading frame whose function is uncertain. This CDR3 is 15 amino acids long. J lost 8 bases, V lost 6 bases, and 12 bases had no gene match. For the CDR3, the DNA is TGCGCCAGCAGCCCCGGGACTAGGGCCCCCGATGAGCAGTTCTTC. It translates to CASSPGTRAPDEQFF.

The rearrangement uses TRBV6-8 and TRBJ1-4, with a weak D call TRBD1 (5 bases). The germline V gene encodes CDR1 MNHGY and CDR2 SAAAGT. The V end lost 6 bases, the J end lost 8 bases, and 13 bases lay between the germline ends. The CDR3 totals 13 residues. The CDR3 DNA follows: TGTGCCAGCAGGAAGGGGCCGAAGGAAAAACTGTTTTTT. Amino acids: CASRKGPKEKLFF.

CDR3 in DNA: TGTGCCAGCAGCTTTCGCGGGACAGGATCGTCCGAGCAGTACTTC. This gives the protein CASSFRGTGSSEQYF. V usage is TRBV11-3 and J usage is TRBJ2-7; TRBD1 matches at 8 bases. The ends lost 3 bases at V and 6 bases at J; junction bases unmatched: 10. Germline CDR1 and CDR2: SGHNT and YENEEA. The CDR3 covers 15 residues.

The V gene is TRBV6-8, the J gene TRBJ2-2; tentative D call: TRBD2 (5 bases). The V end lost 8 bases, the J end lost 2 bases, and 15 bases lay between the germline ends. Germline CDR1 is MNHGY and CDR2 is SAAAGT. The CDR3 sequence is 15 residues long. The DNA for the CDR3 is TGTGCCAGCTCGATAAGGGAGCCAAACACCGGGGAGCTGTTTTTT. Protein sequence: CASSIREPNTGELFF.

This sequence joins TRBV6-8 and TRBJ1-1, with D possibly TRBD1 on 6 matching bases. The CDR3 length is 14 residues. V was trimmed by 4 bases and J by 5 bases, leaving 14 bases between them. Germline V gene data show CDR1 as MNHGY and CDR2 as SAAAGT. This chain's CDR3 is CASSWAGAQTEAFF. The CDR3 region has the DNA TGTGCCAGCAGTTGGGCGGGGGCGCAGACTGAAGCTTTCTTT.